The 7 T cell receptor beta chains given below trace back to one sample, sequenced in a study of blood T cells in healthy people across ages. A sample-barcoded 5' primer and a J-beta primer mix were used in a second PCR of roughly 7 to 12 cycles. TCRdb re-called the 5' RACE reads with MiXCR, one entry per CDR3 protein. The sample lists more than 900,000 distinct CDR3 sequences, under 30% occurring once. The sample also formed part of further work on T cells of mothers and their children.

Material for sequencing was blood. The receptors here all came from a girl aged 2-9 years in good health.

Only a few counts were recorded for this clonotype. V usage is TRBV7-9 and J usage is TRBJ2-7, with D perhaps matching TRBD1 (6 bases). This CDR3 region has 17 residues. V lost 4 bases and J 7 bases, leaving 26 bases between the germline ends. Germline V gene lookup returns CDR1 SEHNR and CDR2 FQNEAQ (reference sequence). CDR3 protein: CASSSNFKQGWAGEQYF. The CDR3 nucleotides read TGTGCCAGCAGCTCAAATTTTAAACAGGGATGGGCTGGGGAGCAGTACTTC.

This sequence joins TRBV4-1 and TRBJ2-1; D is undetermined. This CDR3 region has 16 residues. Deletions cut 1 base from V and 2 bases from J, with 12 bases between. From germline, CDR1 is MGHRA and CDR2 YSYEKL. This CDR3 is CASSQVAGTAYNEQFF. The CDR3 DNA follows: TGCGCCAGCAGCCAAGTGGCAGGAACGGCCTACAATGAGCAGTTCTTC.

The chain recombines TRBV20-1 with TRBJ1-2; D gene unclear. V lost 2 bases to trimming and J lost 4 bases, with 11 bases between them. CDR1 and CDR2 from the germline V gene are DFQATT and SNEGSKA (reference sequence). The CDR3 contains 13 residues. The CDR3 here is CSARLASTYGYTF. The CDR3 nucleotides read TGCAGTGCTAGACTTGCCAGCACCTATGGCTACACCTTC.

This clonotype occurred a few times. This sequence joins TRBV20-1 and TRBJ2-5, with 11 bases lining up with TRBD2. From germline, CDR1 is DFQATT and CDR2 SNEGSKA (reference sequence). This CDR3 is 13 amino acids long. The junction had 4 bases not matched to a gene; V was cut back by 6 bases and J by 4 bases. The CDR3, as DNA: TGCAGTGCCCAGACTAGCGGGGCAGAGACCCAGTACTTC. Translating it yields CSAQTSGAETQYF.

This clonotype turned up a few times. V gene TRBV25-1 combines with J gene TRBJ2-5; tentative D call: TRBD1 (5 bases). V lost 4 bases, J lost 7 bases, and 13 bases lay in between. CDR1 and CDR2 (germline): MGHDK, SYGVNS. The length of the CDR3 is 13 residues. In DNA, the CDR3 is TGTGCCAGCAGTGGGGCAGGGTGGGGGACCCAGTACTTC. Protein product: CASSGAGWGTQYF.

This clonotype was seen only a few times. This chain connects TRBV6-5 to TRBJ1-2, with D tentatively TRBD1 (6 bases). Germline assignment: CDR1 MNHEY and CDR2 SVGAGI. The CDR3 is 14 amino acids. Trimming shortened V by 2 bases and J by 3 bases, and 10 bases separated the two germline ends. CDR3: CASSYLDRYYGYTF. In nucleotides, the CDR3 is TGTGCCAGCAGTTACCTTGACAGGTACTATGGCTACACCTTC.

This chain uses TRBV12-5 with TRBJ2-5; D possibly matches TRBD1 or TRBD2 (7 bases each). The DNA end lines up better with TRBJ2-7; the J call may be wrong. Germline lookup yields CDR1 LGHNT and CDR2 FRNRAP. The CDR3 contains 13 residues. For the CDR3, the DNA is TGTGCTAGCCGCGACAGGGACTATAACGAGCAGTACTTC. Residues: CASRDRDYNEQYF.